The entry below describes one TCR beta chain. The antigen is not known. Over chemoradiotherapy, repertoires were sampled more than once. This entry belongs to a study of chemoradiotherapy in HPV16-positive cancers. In the study overall: Candidate HPV-specific T-cell clones and common TCR motifs came from functional assays in two HPV16-positive patients. Notes on the study in general: HPV-specific T cells were functionally defined from only a couple of HPV16-positive patients.

Per germline, CDR1 SGHDT and CDR2 YYEEEE. This CDR3 region has 12 residues. The V gene lost 5 bases and the J gene lost 3 bases, with 6 bases spanning the gap. The table came from immunoSEQ multiplex PCR; TCRdb's copy has only in-frame clones and leaves some out. Among roughly 14,000 clones listed, just over 90% were seen once. Sequences were derived from blood, sampled from a patient who underwent chemoradiotherapy. The chain links TRBV5-6 to TRBJ2-1, with a tentative D call TRBD1 (5 bases). This clonotype was obtained from a human donor with HPV-associated anogenital cancer. The CDR3: CASRDNYNEQFF. The DNA for the CDR3 is TGTGCCAGCAGGGACAACTACAATGAGCAGTTCTTC.